Described below is a single TCR beta chain sequence and its context. Its antigen target is currently unknown. The sample holds no much larger clone one base away, and base qualities are not on file. Ficoll-Paque density gradient centrifugation was the method used to isolate PBMCs. The sample belongs to a study of T-cell memory formation after mild COVID-19 (dated by TCRdb to the early 2020s). With regard to the full study: TCR sequence clusters from the two donors were found to be largely donor specific. In a couple of donors, T-cell clones that expanded and contracted after mild COVID-19 were followed by sequencing TCRalpha and TCRbeta repertoires longitudinally. The cohort comprised two young, previously healthy adult volunteers, one female and one male.

Overall study outcomes, separate from this receptor: Some responding clones were detected in pre-infection memory, which suggested that pre-existing cross-reactive memory T cells had joined the SARS-CoV-2 response. SARS-CoV-2 specificity of the second-wave clones peaking on day 37 was not confirmed. Only a couple of mild cases were covered by the study, and larger cohorts that include severe cases with pre-infection samples were considered necessary. Balanced CD4/CD8 phenotypes were observed for clones contracting from day 15 to 85, whereas a bias towards CD4+ was observed for a second wave of clones expanding from day 15 to 37. Contracting CD4+ clones appeared mostly in the CM and EM memory subsets, whereas CD8+ clones were enriched in EMRA.

The data were produced on an Illumina NovaSeq 6000. Using 5'RACE with constant-segment primers, TCRalpha and TCRbeta cDNA libraries were constructed, with sample barcodes and unique molecular identifiers added in the process. Trizol reagent was used to extract RNA from every sample. Libraries were amplified in two PCR steps, with a second sample barcode and Illumina TruSeq adapters added in the second step. The libraries were sequenced on an Illumina NovaSeq using 2 x 150 bp paired-end reads. In the paper's pipeline: With migec v1.2.7, reads were demultiplexed and then collapsed into UMI-guided consensus sequences. Using mixcr v2.1.11, UMI consensuses were aligned to TRA and TRB V and J templates and then assembled into clonotypes. A clonotype was counted as expanded or contracted only if both edgeR and NoisET called the change significant, with noise models trained on biological replicates. For edgeR calls, the cutoffs were a false discovery rate-adjusted p below 0.01 and a log2 fold-change threshold of 1. PCA with hierarchical clustering of max-normalized trajectories of the 1000 most abundant clonotypes was used as exploratory dynamics analysis. The CD4 or CD8 phenotype of responding clones was assigned using the separately sequenced CD4+ and CD8+ repertoires. In-frame beta chains were kept once TCRdb had trimmed the public reads at Q25 with fastp and called clones with MiXCR. Here each entry gathers all rows of one CDR3 protein and keeps the most common genes and DNA. The V and J calls and clone size are TCRdb's, not the authors'. This sample comprises roughly 89,000 distinct CDR3 sequences, approximately 16% of them detected only once. Around two fifths of the sample belongs to the ten largest clones.

The specimen sequenced was PBMCs or a T cell subset sorted from them (not recorded which). This TCR was recovered from a man aged 18 to 29 who had mild COVID-19 (a few samples of this study predate the infection). The sample titles of this study are shuffled in the database, so cell type and time point are left out; the donor was told from shared clones.

The sequence in DNA is TGCAGTGCTAGAAGGGTAGCGGGTCTAGTTTTCGGTGAGCAGTTCTTC. Translated, it reads CSARRVAGLVFGEQFF. The chain joins TRBV20-1 to TRBJ2-1, and TRBD2 matches 7 of the central bases. Via the germline V gene (reference sequence), CDR1 is DFQATT and CDR2 SNEGSKA. Trimming leaves V shorter by 2 bases and J shorter by 9 bases, with the junction holding 16 bases beyond the gene matches. The CDR3 holds 16 amino acids from the cysteine to the phenylalanine. Just the 48-base CDR3 DNA is kept, in frame starting at base 1.